This paragraph reports one TCR beta chain. The antigen is unknown. The data were produced by immunoSEQ multiplex PCR, yet TCRdb's version contains in-frame clones alone and is incomplete. The profile shows about 15,000 clones, 70% to 90% of them singletons. The CDR3 is 15 amino acids. The J segment lost 1 base and the V segment lost 3 bases, leaving 5 bases of the junction unmatched. CDR1 LNHDA and CDR2 SQIVND come from the germline V gene (reference sequence). The record originates from a study of chemoradiotherapy in HPV16-positive cancers. General observations from the study: Candidate HPV-specific clones and E7-related TCR motifs grew in tumor during treatment.

This sequence was found in a human donor with HPV-associated anogenital cancer. The rearrangement links TRBV19 to TRBJ2-7; the match to TRBD1 covers 8 bases. The material sequenced was blood, taken from a patient who underwent chemoradiotherapy. The DNA of the CDR3 is TGTGCCAGTAGTATGGGGACAGGCCCTTCCTACGAGCAGTACTTC. It codes for CASSMGTGPSYEQYF. Drawing the rest from reference TRBV19 and TRBJ2-7, the complete variable domain is DGGITQSPKYLFRKEGQNVTLSCEQNLNHDAMYWYRQDPGQGLRLIYYSQIVNDFQKGDIAEGYSVSREKKESFPLTVTSAQKNPTAFYLCASSMGTGPSYEQYFGPGTRLTVT.